This T cell receptor (beta chain) was captured in a study of cytomegalovirus exposure and HLA in healthy donors. The validation cohort, a group of over a hundred subjects, included the donors and was separate from the roughly 720-subject first cohort. Whole-study results and caveats: Rare sequences made up most TCRs, while some public TCRs were found in many donors. Among TCR beta chains, those listed as cytomegalovirus-associated numbered under 200.

Worth noting for this clone: Antigen specificity is unknown.

The assay was immunoSEQ multiplex PCR, and TCRdb's table has in-frame clones only and misses some. The sample lists some 68,000 clones; approximately 94% were seen once. Sequencing was done on a sample of PBMCs. The source is a man aged 18 to 29 in good health and CMV-seropositive.

The CDR3 nucleotides read TGTGCCAGCAGTAAAGTTAGTGGTGGGGAGCTGTTTTTT. Its protein is CASSKVSGGELFF. V is TRBV27 and J is TRBJ2-2; D not resolved. This CDR3 has 13 residues. The germline gives CDR1 MNHEY, CDR2 SMNVEV (reference sequence). The V gene lost 5 bases and the J gene lost 8 bases, with 12 bases spanning the gap.